A single T cell receptor beta chain is shown here with its context. Those enrolled in Seattle joined during active infection and were followed longitudinally afterward. The data were obtained in a study of blood T cell repertoires in COVID-19. Study-wide background: The analysed material was cDNA or gDNA that came from T cells, B-cell-depleted T cells, or PBMCs.

Original processing notes: From reference gene primer amplification, estimates of nucleated cell counts were derived. Generated by immunoSEQ multiplex PCR, the TCRdb table keeps only in-frame clones and is missing some. That table supplies the V and J calls and clone size; D and trimming were determined from the DNA. This sample has hundreds of thousands of clones, with approximately 88% found just once. Germline V lookup: CDR1 SGHRS, CDR2 YFSETQ. The V and J ends lost 4 bases and 6 bases respectively, with 15 bases between them. This CDR3 is built from 14 residues. The source is a woman between 25 and 40 years old with COVID-19, enrolled during active disease. The sequenced sample consisted of peripheral blood. The V call is TRBV5-1, the J call TRBJ2-3; a weak D match, TRBD1 (5 bases). CDR3 bases: TGCGCCAGCAGCCTGACAGAAAACGCGGATACGCAGTATTTT. Amino acid sequence: CASSLTENADTQYF.